This entry lists 8 T cell receptor beta chains sequenced from one sample in a study of T cells after yellow fever vaccination. TCRdb re-derived calls from the 5' RACE reads in MiXCR, one entry per CDR3 protein. The sample includes 100,000 to 150,000 distinct CDR3 sequences, 6.5% to 8% of them seen just once. The sequenced sample was CD4+ T cells sorted from PBMCs, obtained 9 to 11 days after the first yellow fever vaccination. The origin of the receptors is a man aged 18 to 29 who received the YFV17D yellow fever vaccine.

This clonotype showed up many times. The chain uses TRBV5-1 and TRBJ2-3, with no clear D. Germline CDR1 reads SGHRS; CDR2 reads YFSETQ. V gave up 0 bases and J gave up 0 bases, with 8 bases separating them. The CDR3 extends over 15 amino acids. The CDR3 DNA sequence: TGCGCCAGCAGCTTGGGGCCAGCTAGCACAGATACGCAGTATTTT. Its translation is CASSLGPASTDTQYF. Supplemented by reference TRBV5-1 and TRBJ2-3, the full variable domain reads KAGVTQTPRYLIKTRGQQVTLSCSPISGHRSVSWYQQTPGQGLQFLFEYFSETQRNKGNFPGRFSGRQFSNSRSEMNVSTLELGDSALYLCASSLGPASTDTQYFGPGTRLTVL.

V and J are TRBV11-2 and TRBJ2-3; TRBD2 aligns across 13 bases. Unmatched junction bases numbered 14, after V lost 2 bases and J lost 6 bases. Germline CDR1 SGHAT, CDR2 FQNNGV. The CDR3 length is 19 residues. The CDR3 protein is CASSLLGLAGASSKDTQYF. CDR3 in DNA: TGTGCCAGCAGCTTACTAGGACTAGCGGGGGCTTCCTCGAAGGATACGCAGTATTTT.

This clonotype was seen at least ten times. V usage is TRBV7-2 and J usage is TRBJ2-2; 7 nucleotides match TRBD2. Trimming cost V 5 bases and J 6 bases; bases outside gene matches: 12. The CDR3 is 16 amino acids. The V gene's germline CDR1 is SGHTA and CDR2 FQGNSA. The CDR3 is CASSPRTGGKAGELFF. Here the CDR3 DNA reads TGTGCCAGCAGCCCGCGGACGGGGGGAAAAGCCGGGGAGCTGTTTTTT.

This clonotype was observed many times. This chain uses TRBV12-3 or TRBV12-4 with TRBJ2-3; D may be TRBD1 (5 bases). The ends were cut back, 6 bases at V and 4 bases at J, with 11 bases in the middle. The CDR3 covers 13 residues. The CDR3 here is CASSLGAADTQYF. CDR3 nucleotides: TGTGCCAGCAGCCTTGGGGCCGCAGATACGCAGTATTTT.

V and J are TRBV6-6 and TRBJ1-2, with 9 bases fitting TRBD1. The CDR3 has 13 residues. CDR1 and CDR2 (germline): MNHNY, SVGAGI (reference sequence). V was clipped by 4 bases and J by 7 bases; unmatched bases: 4. The CDR3 is CASSWDRVGGYTF. The DNA for the CDR3 is TGTGCCAGCAGTTGGGACAGGGTGGGTGGCTACACCTTC.

Concerning this clonotype itself: A read error is possible here, since a much larger clone lies one base away. J is TRBJ2-3 and V is TRBV29-1; 7 bases align to TRBD1. The V segment lost 2 bases and the J segment 3 bases; nucleotides outside the gene matches: 8. Per the germline V gene, CDR1 is SQVTM and CDR2 is ANQGSEA. The CDR3 extends over 15 amino acids. Written as DNA, the CDR3 is TGCAGCGTTGAACCCCGGACAGGACAAACAGATACGCAGTATTTT. It yields the protein CSVEPRTGQTDTQYF.

V gene TRBV7-2 combines with J gene TRBJ1-5; possibly TRBD1 for D (5 bases). This CDR3 has 14 amino acids. V was pared by 4 bases and J by 4 bases, with 11 bases between. CDR1 is SGHTA, CDR2 FQGNSA, per germline. In DNA form, the CDR3 reads TGTGCCAGCAGCTCGGGACCTCAAAATCAGCCCCAGCATTTT. This codes for CASSSGPQNQPQHF. The variable domain in full, with the rest retrieved from reference TRBV7-2 and TRBJ1-5, is GAGVSQSPSNKVTEKGKDVELRCDPISGHTALYWYRQSLGQGLEFLIYFQGNSAPDKSGLPSDRFSAERTGGSVSTLTIQRTQQEDSAVYLCASSSGPQNQPQHFGDGTRLSIL.

This clonotype was seen repeatedly, ten times or more. This chain joins TRBV12-3 or TRBV12-4 and TRBJ2-2, with 7 bases fitting TRBD1. The trim removed 5 bases at V and 6 bases at J, leaving 6 bases unmatched. This CDR3 contains 14 residues. In nucleotides, the CDR3 is TGTGCCAGCAGTCTGGGACAGACTCCCGGGGAGCTGTTTTTT. Its translation: CASSLGQTPGELFF.